This is a list of T cell receptor beta chains from one sample in a study of cytomegalovirus exposure and HLA in healthy donors. Assay: immunoSEQ multiplex PCR; the TCRdb copy retains only in-frame clones and omits some. Its table records approximately 120,000 clones. Material for sequencing was PBMCs. The receptors shown here come from a woman in her sixties or seventies in good health and CMV-seronegative. CDR3s include the opening cysteine and the closing phenylalanine or tryptophan. Each record gives: V gene, J gene, D gene, CDR3 DNA, CDR3 protein. The D gene is left open where the match is weak.

TRBV7-2	TRBJ1-1	NA	TGTGCCAGCAGCTTAGGCGGGTTCAGGTCCGCTGAAGCTTTCTTT	CASSLGGFRSAEAFF
TRBV19	TRBJ2-7	NA	TGTGCCAGTAGTAATCTACGGGAGCAGTACTTC	CASSNLREQYF
TRBV5-4	TRBJ1-4	NA	TGTGCCAGCAGCTCTTGGACGGGAAAGAATGAAAAACTGTTTTTT	CASSSWTGKNEKLFF
TRBV11-2	TRBJ1-4	TRBD1	TGTGCCAGCAGCTTTAGGACAGGGCGGACTGAAAAACTGTTTTTT	CASSFRTGRTEKLFF
TRBV11-3	TRBJ2-2	TRBD2	TGTGCCAGCAGCTTAGGGGGAGGGACCGGGGAGCTGTTTTTT	CASSLGGGTGELFF
TRBV10-2	TRBJ2-5	NA	TGCGCCACCAGGGGTTTTGGGGGAGGGGGGTCGGAGACCCAGTACTTC	CATRGFGGGGSETQYF
TRBV28	TRBJ1-3	TRBD1	TGTGCCAGCAGTTTATTTCTCTTGGGGGGACAGGGGTTTTCTGGAAACACCATATATTTT	CASSLFLLGGQGFSGNTIYF
TRBV19	TRBJ2-1	TRBD2	TGTGCCAGTAGTATTGGGACTATAGCGCAGTTCTTC	CASSIGTIAQFF
TRBV15	TRBJ1-1	TRBD1	TGTGCCACCAGCAGGACAGGGGCGAACACTGAAGCTTTCTTT	CATSRTGANTEAFF
TRBV7-8	TRBJ2-1	NA	TGTGCCAGCAGCTTAGTAGGGGGAGGGGCCAATGAGCAGTTCTTC	CASSLVGGGANEQFF
TRBV6-5	TRBJ2-2	NA	TGTGCCAGCCGGGAATCTGGCCGGAATACCGGGGAGCTGTTTTTT	CASRESGRNTGELFF
TRBV5-1	TRBJ1-4	NA	TGCGCCAGCAGCTTGGCCAAAGGCAGGGCTGGTGAAAAACTGTTTTTT	CASSLAKGRAGEKLFF
TRBV27	TRBJ1-2	NA	TGTGCCAGCAGTCGGATCGGGGGGTTGAGGGATGGCTACACCTTC	CASSRIGGLRDGYTF
TRBV10-3	TRBJ2-1	NA	TGTGCCGTTAGCCCGGGAGCGGGCACTCCCGGTAACAATGAGCAGTTCTTC	CAVSPGAGTPGNNEQFF
TRBV19	TRBJ1-5	NA	TGTGCCAGTAGTTGGCAGATTCAGCCCCAGCATTTT	CASSWQIQPQHF
TRBV6-1	TRBJ2-5	NA	TGTGCCAGCAGTAAGTCGGGGTTACAAGAGACCCAGTACTTC	CASSKSGLQETQYF